This T cell receptor beta chain was sequenced in a study of post-analysis software for immune sequencing data (dated by TCRdb to the mid-2010s). Some background on the complete study: Disease courses on record covered relapsing-remitting, secondary progressive and progressive-relapsing multiple sclerosis, though some patients had no subtype annotation. Patient repertoires were compared against roughly 12 previously published healthy control repertoires from donors aged roughly 6 to 25 years. A subset of samples was prepared in parallel using single-end sample barcoding, then pooled and co-amplified after Illumina adapter ligation.

Relative to germline, V is 7 bases shorter and J is 6 bases shorter, with 14 bases between their ends. Measured from the cysteine to the phenylalanine, the CDR3 is 13 residues long. The retained sequence is limited to the CDR3, 39 bases, with the frame set at the first base. In the germline V gene (reference sequence), CDR1 corresponds to SEHNR and CDR2 to FQNEAQ. Receptor libraries were prepared by PCR. Sequencing was carried out with an Illumina HiSeq 2500. To reduce PCR and sequencing biases, unique molecular identifiers were incorporated into the TCR beta cDNA libraries. Every 1 to 10 million input T cells yielded 500,000 or so cDNA molecules, meaning each molecule approximated one T cell. The patient libraries were prepared and sequenced with the same protocol used for the earlier healthy control dataset. Samples belonging to the same batch were prepared together, multiplexed and sequenced on a shared HiSeq lane. The source study handled its data this way. MIGEC handled the raw barcoded reads, throwing out single-read molecular identifier groups before consensus assembly and CDR3 extraction. Clonotype tables were post-analysed with VDJtools, normalizing diversity by down-sampling all datasets to the smallest sample size. To correct batch-related cross-sample contamination, repertoire overlap clustering matched CDR3 amino acid sequences but not nucleotide sequences. Clones were called with MiXCR by TCRdb after fastp trimmed the public reads at Q25, and only in-frame beta chains were retained. Rows with a matching CDR3 protein are joined into one entry that keeps the most common DNA and genes. TCRdb, not the authors, supplied the V and J calls. The sample profile shows roughly 730,000 distinct CDR3 sequences; about 32% of them were found once. The ten largest clones capture 0.56% of the sample.

To demonstrate the VDJtools post-analysis software, TCR beta repertoires were profiled from the peripheral blood of 10 to 15 young patients with multiple sclerosis. Multiple sclerosis patients were children and adolescents aged about 6 to 15 years. About this clonotype itself: The clone's antigen remains unknown. Base qualities were left out, and no much larger clone turns up one base away.

Study-level results and caveats: Patients showed significantly higher frequencies than controls for several TRBV segments, among them TRBV5-6, TRBV5-1 and TRBV20-1. When samples were clustered directly using the F measure, samples prepared in the same batch co-clustered strongly, which prompted a batch-effect correction. Multiple sclerosis patients had significantly lower normalized Chao1 diversity than controls, a result that suggests substantial peripheral T-cell clonal expansion. The multiple sclerosis patient group was slightly younger than the control group.

The source is a girl aged 5-17 years with multiple sclerosis. The sample comprised blood. This receptor chain uses TRBV7-9 and TRBJ2-3; the D gene cannot be resolved reliably. The nucleotides read TGTGCCAGCAACCTCGGCCATGGGGATACGCAGTATTTT. This yields the protein CASNLGHGDTQYF.